This record looks at one T cell receptor beta chain sequence and its context. The data were taken from a study of CD8 T cells in Susac syndrome. Random hexamers were used to reverse transcribe an amount of roughly 0.45 to 1 ug RNA. TCRdb independently ran MiXCR on the immunoSEQ multiplex PCR reads; one entry per CDR3 protein. The sample includes 130,000 or so distinct CDR3 sequences, roughly 95% seen only once; the top ten take around 0.11%. Trimming left V 5 bases short and J 0 bases short, with 10 bases between. CDR1 is SGHTA and CDR2 is FQGNSA in the germline V gene. This CDR3 is 14 amino acids long.

The clonotype was recovered from a human donor with multiple sclerosis. Sequenced sample: CD4+ T cells from PBMCs. The rearrangement links TRBV7-2 to TRBJ2-5; D may be TRBD2 (6 bases). In DNA form, the CDR3 reads TGTGCCAGCAGCCGTAGCGGAAACCAAGAGACCCAGTACTTC. It is translated as CASSRSGNQETQYF.